The rows below give T cell receptor beta chains drawn from one sample of a study of cytomegalovirus exposure and HLA in healthy donors. Sequencing was performed with immunoSEQ multiplex PCR; in TCRdb, only in-frame clones are kept and a portion is missing. The sample carries under 150,000 clones, around 90% recorded once. Sequencing was performed on PBMCs. The receptors derive from a man younger than 30 in good health and CMV-seropositive. Both conserved end residues are part of each CDR3. D genes are given only for firm matches. Some rows mark clone size as missing; the rest say once, few, many or name a class of expanded clone.

few,-,TRBV2,TRBJ1-1,CASTDRPNTEAFF,TGTGCCAGCACCGACAGGCCGAACACTGAAGCTTTCTTT
-,-,TRBV21-1,TRBJ2-3,CASSKERTGNGDTDTQYF,TGTGCCAGCAGCAAAGAACGGACAGGGAATGGGGACACAGATACGCAGTATTTT
-,-,TRBV7-8,TRBJ1-5,CASSFSEKRGQPQHF,TGTGCCAGCAGCTTTAGCGAAAAGCGGGGTCAGCCCCAGCATTTT
once,TRBD1,TRBV19,TRBJ1-4,CASSRARTGKNEKLFF,TGTGCCAGTAGTAGGGCCCGGACAGGGAAGAATGAAAAACTGTTTTTT
-,-,TRBV6-1,TRBJ1-2,CASKIPGVGYTF,TGTGCCAGCAAGATCCCGGGGGTCGGCTACACCTTC
-,TRBD1,TRBV5-1,TRBJ1-1,CASRRRLDREDTEAFF,TGCGCCAGCAGAAGAAGGTTGGACAGGGAGGACACTGAAGCTTTCTTT
-,-,TRBV15,TRBJ1-2,CATSRDGGALAGGYTF,TGTGCCACCAGCAGAGACGGGGGGGCCCTCGCAGGGGGCTACACCTTC
once,-,TRBV5-6,TRBJ2-7,CASSPVTNFYEQYF,TGTGCCAGCAGCCCCGTTACTAACTTCTACGAGCAGTACTTC
few,TRBD1,TRBV2,TRBJ1-3,CASRQGSSGNTIYF,TGTGCCAGCCGACAGGGAAGCTCTGGAAACACCATATATTTT
-,-,TRBV11-2,TRBJ2-1,CASSLEGGRYNEQFF,TGTGCCAGCAGCTTAGAGGGCGGGCGATACAATGAGCAGTTCTTC
-,-,TRBV9,TRBJ1-3,CASSVGQVDGNTIYF,TGTGCCAGCAGCGTAGGACAGGTCGATGGAAACACCATATATTTT
-,-,TRBV6-5,TRBJ2-7,CASSYFGHNSYEQYF,TGTGCCAGCAGTTACTTTGGTCACAACAGCTACGAGCAGTACTTC
-,TRBD2,TRBV4-1,TRBJ2-7,CASSHFKGLHSVYEQYF,TGCGCCAGCAGCCACTTCAAGGGACTACACTCGGTCTACGAGCAGTACTTC
-,TRBD1,TRBV7-7,TRBJ2-5,CASSSRTGEKTQYF,TGTGCTAGCAGCTCCCGCACAGGGGAGAAGACCCAGTACTTC
-,TRBD1,TRBV7-2,TRBJ1-2,CASSRGDRGDGYTF,TGTGCCAGCAGCCGAGGGGACAGGGGGGACGGCTACACCTTC
-,-,TRBV5-6,TRBJ2-1,CASSFPLRLLDNEQFF,TGTGCCAGCAGCTTCCCGCTGAGGTTACTGGACAATGAGCAGTTCTTC
-,-,TRBV19,TRBJ2-7,CASSPSLGWSYEQYF,TGTGCCAGTAGTCCCTCCCTCGGGTGGTCCTACGAGCAGTACTTC
-,TRBD1,TRBV5-8,TRBJ1-4,CASSNYRGVGEKLFF,TGTGCCAGCAGCAACTACAGGGGAGTTGGCGAAAAACTGTTTTTT
-,-,TRBV5-1,TRBJ2-3,CASSLGPRHTDTQYF,TGCGCCAGCAGCTTGGGTCCCAGACACACAGATACGCAGTATTTT
-,-,TRBV18,TRBJ1-5,CASSPGVSNQPQHF,TGTGCCAGCTCACCGGGAGTTAGCAATCAGCCCCAGCATTTT
-,-,TRBV30,TRBJ2-1,CAWSPRNEQFF,TGTGCCTGGAGTCCCCGCAATGAGCAGTTCTTC
-,-,TRBV7-9,TRBJ1-1,CASRSDRNTEAFF,TGTGCCAGCAGAAGCGACAGGAACACTGAAGCTTTCTTT
-,TRBD2,TRBV13,TRBJ2-1,CASRGGSNNEQFF,TGTGCCAGCAGAGGCGGGAGTAACAATGAGCAGTTCTTC
-,TRBD2,TRBV7-3,TRBJ2-2,CASGLAGTGELFF,TGTGCCAGTGGACTAGCGGGCACCGGGGAGCTGTTTTTT
-,TRBD1,TRBV4-1,TRBJ2-4,CASSQADRGRREAKNIQYF,TGCGCCAGCAGCCAAGCGGACAGGGGGCGAAGAGAAGCCAAAAACATTCAGTACTTC
few,TRBD2,TRBV30,TRBJ2-3,CAWSVRGLATDTQYF,TGTGCCTGGAGTGTAAGGGGACTAGCAACAGATACGCAGTATTTT
-,-,TRBV6-1,TRBJ1-5,CASQAGEGNNQPQHF,TGTGCCTCCCAGGCAGGGGAAGGTAACAATCAGCCCCAGCATTTT
once,TRBD2,TRBV5-1,TRBJ2-7,CASSWASGGYEQYF,TGCGCCAGCAGCTGGGCTAGCGGGGGCTACGAGCAGTACTTC
-,TRBD2,TRBV9,TRBJ2-5,CASSSYSGGTQETQYF,TGTGCCAGCAGCAGTTATAGCGGGGGGACCCAAGAGACCCAGTACTTC
-,-,TRBV7-9,TRBJ2-7,CASSLGGTEGLLAYEQYF,TGTGCCAGCAGCCTAGGGGGGACAGAGGGGCTCCTAGCCTACGAGCAGTACTTC
-,-,TRBV15,TRBJ1-2,CATSRGGGYDYGYTF,TGTGCCACCAGCAGAGGGGGGGGTTACGACTATGGCTACACCTTC